This is a list of T cell receptor beta chains from one sample in a study of T cell responses to AZD1222 COVID-19 vaccine. Measured with immunoSEQ multiplex PCR; TCRdb has only the in-frame clones, and not every one. The table includes over 100,000 clones, approximately 90% detected once. Sequenced material: peripheral blood, taken 28 days after the second AZD1222 dose. These receptors all come from an adult who received the AZD1222 COVID-19 vaccine. The CDR3 runs from the conserved cysteine through the conserved F or W. Fields, in order: J gene, V gene, clone size, D gene, CDR3 DNA, CDR3 protein. A D gene is named only where the DNA matches it firmly. Expanded clones get a size class; other rows say once, few or many, or leave the size out.

>TRBJ1-2|TRBV5-1|NA|TRBD1
TGCGCCAGCAGCTCAATAGGGACAGGGAATTATGGCTACACCTTC
CASSSIGTGNYGYTF
>TRBJ2-1|TRBV13|NA|NA
TGTGCCAGCAGCATGGAAGGCGCCTACAATGAGCAGTTCTTC
CASSMEGAYNEQFF
>TRBJ2-3|TRBV5-4|NA|NA
TGTGCCAGCAGCTTTCGGGAAAGCACAGATACGCAGTATTTT
CASSFRESTDTQYF
>TRBJ2-7|TRBV5-1|NA|TRBD1
TGCGCCAGCAGGTCCGACAGGGCTCTTCCCTACGAGCAGTACTTC
CASRSDRALPYEQYF
>TRBJ1-1|TRBV6-5|NA|NA
TGTGCCAGCAGTTACGAGGGTCTGACTGAAGCTTTCTTT
CASSYEGLTEAFF
>TRBJ1-2|TRBV10-3|NA|TRBD1
TGTGCCATCAGGACAGGGGGAACGGGTGGCTACACCTTC
CAIRTGGTGGYTF
>TRBJ1-1|TRBV13|NA|TRBD1
TGTGCCAGCAGCTTATTAGGGGCAGGGGGCTTGAACACCGAAGCTTTCTTT
CASSLLGAGGLNTEAFF
>TRBJ2-1|TRBV12-3/TRBV12-4|NA|TRBD2
TGTGCCAGCAGTGGGACTAGCCGGAATGAGCAGTTCTTC
CASSGTSRNEQFF
>TRBJ1-6|TRBV11-2|NA|NA
TGTGCCAGCAGCTTAGTTGGACAGAACAATTCACCCCTCCACTTT
CASSLVGQNNSPLHF
>TRBJ1-1|TRBV9|once|NA
TGTGCCAGCAGCGTAGGGGGAGGGCAAGGGGCTGAAGCTTTCTTT
CASSVGGGQGAEAFF
>TRBJ2-3|TRBV5-1|once|NA
TGCGCCAGCAGCTTGGACGTCCTTGGGGGTACGCAGTATTTT
CASSLDVLGGTQYF
>TRBJ1-4|TRBV5-5|NA|TRBD1
TGTGCCAGCAGCTACGGACAGGGACGGGGATTGGAAAAACTGTTTTTT
CASSYGQGRGLEKLFF
>TRBJ2-2|TRBV6-5|few|NA
TGTGCCAGCAAAATTCCGAACACCGGGGAGCTGTTTTTT
CASKIPNTGELFF
>TRBJ1-4|TRBV19|few|TRBD1
TGTGCCAGTAGTGAAACCCTGGGACAGCTTAATGAAAAACTGTTTTTT
CASSETLGQLNEKLFF
>TRBJ1-1|TRBV5-4|NA|NA
TGTGCCAGCAGCCGGGGGGGGCTGAGCACTGAAGCTTTCTTT
CASSRGGLSTEAFF
>TRBJ1-2|TRBV28|NA|TRBD1
TGTGCCAGCAGTGCCTCCGGGACAGGGGATAGCTATGGCTACACCTTC
CASSASGTGDSYGYTF
>TRBJ1-5|TRBV27|NA|NA
TGTGCCAGCAGTCCGAAGCAGCCCCAGCATTTT
CASSPKQPQHF
>TRBJ1-5|TRBV5-1|NA|NA
TGCGCCAGCAGCTTTGGGCAGAATCAGCCCCAGCATTTT
CASSFGQNQPQHF
>TRBJ2-5|TRBV13|NA|TRBD2
TGTGCCAGCAGCTTGGCGGGAGGGACAGAGACCCAGTACTTC
CASSLAGGTETQYF
>TRBJ2-7|TRBV7-9|NA|TRBD1
TGTGCCAGTAATCAGGGGGCCTACGAGCAGTACTTC
CASNQGAYEQYF
>TRBJ1-5|TRBV2|once|NA
TGTGCCAGCAGTGTGGGCTTGGGGGCAGGGAGCAATCAGCCCCAGCATTTT
CASSVGLGAGSNQPQHF
>TRBJ2-3|TRBV4-1|NA|NA
TGCGCCAGCAGCCAGGCAGATACGCAGTATTTT
CASSQADTQYF
>TRBJ1-4|TRBV27|NA|NA
TGTGCCAGCAGTTTGACACGGGCTAATGAAAAACTGTTTTTT
CASSLTRANEKLFF
>TRBJ1-2|TRBV19|NA|NA
TGTGCCAGTAGCCTATATGCCGGGGTTGGCTACACCTTC
CASSLYAGVGYTF
>TRBJ2-5|TRBV2|NA|TRBD2
TGTGCCAGCAGCGGACTAGAGTTGGGAGAGACCCAGTACTTC
CASSGLELGETQYF
>TRBJ2-7|TRBV4-2|NA|TRBD2
TGTGCCAGCAGCCAAACTAGCGGGAGCAGCTACGAGCAGTACTTC
CASSQTSGSSYEQYF
>TRBJ1-1|TRBV28|NA|NA
TGTGCCAGCAGCGGACGTTTGAACACTGAAGCTTTCTTT
CASSGRLNTEAFF
>TRBJ2-4|TRBV9|NA|TRBD2
TGTGCCAGCAGCGTAGAGTTAGGACTAGCGGGAGGGCAGGACATTCAGTACTTC
CASSVELGLAGGQDIQYF
>TRBJ2-3|TRBV5-1|NA|TRBD2
TGCGCCAGCAGGCAGGGACTAGCGGGAGATACGCAGTATTTT
CASRQGLAGDTQYF
>TRBJ1-1|TRBV15|NA|NA
TGTGCCACCAGCAGACTGCAGGTCACTGAAGCTTTCTTT
CATSRLQVTEAFF
>TRBJ2-7|TRBV2|NA|TRBD1
TGTGCCAGCAGAACCGGGACAGGCTCCTACGAGCAGTACTTC
CASRTGTGSYEQYF
>TRBJ2-7|TRBV5-1|NA|NA
TGCGCCAGCAGCCCGACAGGTTCTCATGGGGAGCAGTACTTC
CASSPTGSHGEQYF
>TRBJ1-1|TRBV19|NA|TRBD1
TGTGCCAGTAGTAATACAGGGGGTTGGTACACTGAAGCTTTCTTT
CASSNTGGWYTEAFF
>TRBJ1-2|TRBV9|NA|NA
TGTGCCAGCAGCGTAGACGCAGGGCTTTATGGCTACACCTTC
CASSVDAGLYGYTF
>TRBJ1-1|TRBV28|NA|NA
TGTGCCAGCAGTTCCCGCACCCTCACTGAAGCTTTCTTT
CASSSRTLTEAFF
>TRBJ2-7|TRBV27|once|TRBD2
TGTGCCAGCAGTTCGCCCCCTGGGAGGGTAGCGGGCCTCTACGAGCAGTACTTC
CASSSPPGRVAGLYEQYF
>TRBJ2-3|TRBV30|NA|NA
TGTGCCTGGAGTGTCCTGGGCCGGCTCACAGATACGCAGTATTTT
CAWSVLGRLTDTQYF